The T cell receptor beta chain under discussion was sequenced for a study of a mutant IDH1 vaccine in newly diagnosed glioma. The CDR3 extends over 16 amino acids. The V and J ends lost 4 bases and 0 bases respectively, with 15 bases between them. Germline values: CDR1 SQVTM, CDR2 ANQGSEA. Time point specified: week 35, safety follow-up. Doses of 300 ug of mutant IDH1 20-mer peptide were given with topical imiquimod. Assay: immunoSEQ multiplex PCR; the TCRdb copy retains only in-frame clones and omits some. The table includes tens of thousands of clones, around nine tenths detected once. Details on this clone: Antigen specificity is unknown.

The chain carries TRBV29-1 and TRBJ1-4; D unresolved. Material: PBMCs, obtained from a glioma patient whose treatment included an IDH1 peptide vaccine. This TCR was recovered from a man between 25 and 39 years old with glioma. The CDR3 loop is CSVVVLDDATNEKLFF. In DNA, the CDR3 is TGCAGCGTTGTGGTACTGGACGATGCAACTAATGAAAAACTGTTTTTT.